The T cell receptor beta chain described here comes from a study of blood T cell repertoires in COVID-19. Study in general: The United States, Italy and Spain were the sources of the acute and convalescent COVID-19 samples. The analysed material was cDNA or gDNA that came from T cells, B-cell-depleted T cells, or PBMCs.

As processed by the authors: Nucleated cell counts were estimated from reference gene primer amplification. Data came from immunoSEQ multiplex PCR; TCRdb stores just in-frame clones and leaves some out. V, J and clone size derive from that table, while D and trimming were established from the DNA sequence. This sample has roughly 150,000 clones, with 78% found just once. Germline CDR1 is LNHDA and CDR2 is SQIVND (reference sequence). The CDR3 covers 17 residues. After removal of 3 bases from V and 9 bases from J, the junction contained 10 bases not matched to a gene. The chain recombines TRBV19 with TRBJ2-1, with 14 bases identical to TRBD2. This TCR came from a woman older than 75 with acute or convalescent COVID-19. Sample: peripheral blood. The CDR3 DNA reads TGTGCCAGTAGTATTGAGGGAGGACTAGCGGGAGGAGGTGAGCAGTTCTTC. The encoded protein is CASSIEGGLAGGGEQFF.